The clone carrying this T cell receptor beta chain came up once. Sequence at one end of the junction differs from germline and may be a read error. The record originates from a study of tumor and adjacent non-tumor tissue in lung cancer. RNA was extracted from bulk tissue without any cell sorting. The CDR3 is 15 amino acids. Germline V CDR1 and CDR2: KGHDR, SFDVKD. The library came from three nested PCR rounds adapted from ARM-PCR protocols. TCRdb ran MiXCR on the multiplex PCR reads and lists one entry per CDR3 protein. Of fewer than 120,000 distinct CDR3 sequences detected, nearly 85% appear once; the ten largest clones hold 20% to 25%.

Input material: lung tumor tissue. This clonotype originated in a man between 65 and 79 years old with non-small cell lung cancer. V is TRBV24-1 and J is TRBJ2-2, with D tentatively TRBD2 (6 bases). The CDR3 sequence: CVTSDQGGDTGELFF. As DNA, the CDR3 is TGTGTCACCAGTGACCAGGGAGGAGACACCGGGGAGCTGTTTTTT.